This T cell receptor (beta chain) derives from a study of vaccination and CD4 T cells after COVID-19. Overall study: The convalescents comprised six males and four females, two of them Hispanic. The stimulus for the cells was overlapping spike peptides derived from SARS-CoV-2, HCoV-NL63, HCoV-OC43 and HCoV-229E. Overall study findings and caveats: The median proportion of reactive clones detected only post-vaccination in convalescent patients was approximately 90%.

Treatment meaning: approximately nine-day PBMC culture with coronavirus spike peptide pools or control peptides (ViraFEST assay). Prior SARS-CoV-2 infection was excluded in healthy vaccine recipients by negative nucleocapsid antibodies before and after vaccination. This clonotype was detected a few times. Antigen unknown. The CDR3 length is 16 residues. V lost 5 bases, J lost 1 base, and 6 bases stayed unmatched. CDR1 is MNHNS and CDR2 is SASEGT in the germline V gene. Sequencing of cultured CD4+ T cell DNA used the Oncomine TCR Beta short-read assay. TCRdb analysed the PCR reads with MiXCR anew, one entry per CDR3 protein. The sample lists around 25,000 distinct CDR3 sequences; roughly two thirds were seen once.

The sequenced sample was CD4+ T cells from blood, cultured in vitro, obtained after SARS-CoV-2 vaccination. This TCR was recovered from a human donor who received a COVID-19 vaccine. The rearrangement uses TRBV6-1 and TRBJ2-3; 10 positions agree with TRBD2. CDR3: CASSLPGTSGTDTQYF. For the CDR3, the DNA is TGTGCCAGCAGTCTACCCGGGACTAGCGGCACAGATACGCAGTATTTT.